Presented here are 2 T cell receptor beta chains from one specimen sequenced in a study of post-analysis software for immune sequencing data. Study results and limitations: About 5 TRBV segments appeared more often in patients than in controls, and TRBV5-6, TRBV5-1 and TRBV20-1 were among these.

For these TCRs, the target antigens are not known. Prepared libraries of TCR beta cDNA carried unique molecular identifiers. TCRdb itself ran the PCR reads through MiXCR, one entry per CDR3 protein. The sample lists 750,000 to 950,000 distinct CDR3 sequences, just over 45% occurring once. The sequencing sample was made of blood. The receptors stem from a girl between 5 and 17 years old with multiple sclerosis.

In its sample, this clonotype was seen a few times. The V and J genes are TRBV7-9 and TRBJ1-5; D perhaps matches TRBD1 (5 bases). V lost 5 bases and J lost 0, with 8 bases in between. The CDR3 totals 14 residues. CDR1 is SEHNR and CDR2 is FQNEAQ in the germline V gene (reference sequence). This CDR3 reads CASSGGASNQPQHF. As DNA, the CDR3 is TGTGCCAGCAGCGGAGGGGCTAGCAATCAGCCCCAGCATTTT.

The CDR3 DNA sequence: TGTGCCAGCAGCCAATTGCTAGGATCGCGTGAGCAGTTCTTC. It codes for CASSQLLGSREQFF. The rearrangement joins TRBV9 to TRBJ2-1; D gene uncertain. This CDR3 is built from 14 residues. The germline V gene encodes CDR1 SGDLS and CDR2 YYNGEE. Trimming took off 4 bases at V and 9 bases at J, with 17 bases between the two ends. Full variable domain (rest looked up from reference TRBV9 and TRBJ2-1): DSGVTQTPKHLITATGQRVTLRCSPRSGDLSVYWYQQSLDQGLQFLIQYYNGEERAKGNILERFSAQQFPDLHSELNLSSLELGDSALYFCASSQLLGSREQFFGPGTRLTVL.